This T cell receptor (beta chain) was sequenced for a study of blood T cell repertoires in COVID-19. Germline trimming cut 2 bases from V and 5 bases from J; bases unmatched to any gene: 7. The CDR3 has 15 amino acids. Germline CDR1 reads ENHRY; CDR2 reads SYGVKD. The table lists this clone with a count of one. Clones were sequenced by immunoSEQ multiplex PCR, and TCRdb holds only the in-frame ones, with some missing. The table records under 350,000 clones, more than 85% of them present only once. The sequence derives from a man in his forties or fifties with acute or convalescent COVID-19. The sample consisted of peripheral blood. The chain carries TRBV10-3 and TRBJ1-2, with 8 bases identical to TRBD1. CDR3 in DNA: TGTGCCATCAGTGAGACTGGAACAGGGGGGTATGGCTACACCTTC. Amino acid sequence: CAISETGTGGYGYTF.